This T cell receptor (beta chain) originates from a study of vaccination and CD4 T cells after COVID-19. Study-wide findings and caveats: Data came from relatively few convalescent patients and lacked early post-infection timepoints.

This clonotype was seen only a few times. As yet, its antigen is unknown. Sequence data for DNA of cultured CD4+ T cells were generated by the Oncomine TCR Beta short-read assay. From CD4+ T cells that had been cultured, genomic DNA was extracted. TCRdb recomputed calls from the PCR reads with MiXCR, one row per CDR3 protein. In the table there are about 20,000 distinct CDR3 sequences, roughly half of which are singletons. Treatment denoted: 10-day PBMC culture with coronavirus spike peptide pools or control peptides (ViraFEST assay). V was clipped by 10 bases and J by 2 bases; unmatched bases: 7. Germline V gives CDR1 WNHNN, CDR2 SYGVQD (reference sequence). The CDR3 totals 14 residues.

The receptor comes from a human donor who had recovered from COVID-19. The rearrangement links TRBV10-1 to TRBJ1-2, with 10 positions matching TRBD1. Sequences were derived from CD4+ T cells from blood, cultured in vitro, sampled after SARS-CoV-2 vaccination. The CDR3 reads CANMKDRGNYGYTF. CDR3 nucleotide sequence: TGCGCCAACATGAAGGACAGGGGGAACTATGGCTACACCTTC.